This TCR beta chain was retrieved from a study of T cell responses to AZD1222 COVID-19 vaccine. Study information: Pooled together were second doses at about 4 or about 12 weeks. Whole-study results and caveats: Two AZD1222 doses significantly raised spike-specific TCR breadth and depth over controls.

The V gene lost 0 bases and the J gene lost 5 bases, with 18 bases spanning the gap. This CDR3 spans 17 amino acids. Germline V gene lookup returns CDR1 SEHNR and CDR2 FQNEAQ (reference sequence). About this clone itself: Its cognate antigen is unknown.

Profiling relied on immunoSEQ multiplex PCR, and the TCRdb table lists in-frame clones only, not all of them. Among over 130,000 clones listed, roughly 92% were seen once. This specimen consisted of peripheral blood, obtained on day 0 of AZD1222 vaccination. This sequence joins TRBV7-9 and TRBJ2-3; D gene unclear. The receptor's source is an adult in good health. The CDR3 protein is CASSLAEIGQKKDTQYF. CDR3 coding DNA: TGTGCCAGCAGCTTAGCCGAAATAGGCCAGAAAAAAGATACGCAGTATTTT.